This T cell receptor (beta chain) was captured by sequencing in a study of T cell changes during pregnancy in multiple sclerosis. Some clones are missing from TCRdb's copy, which holds only in-frame ones; the method was immunoSEQ multiplex PCR. The table shows fewer than 45,000 clones, with approximately 94% occurring only once. Germline-derived CDR1 and CDR2 are LNHNV and YYDKDF (reference sequence). V gave up 0 bases and J gave up 4 bases, with 23 bases separating them. The CDR3 length is 19 residues. The chain combines TRBV15 with TRBJ2-3; a weak D match, TRBD2 (5 bases). The source of this sequence is a female donor with multiple sclerosis, enrolled in a pregnancy study. This material consisted of CD4+ T cells from peripheral blood mononuclear cells, taken in the third trimester of pregnancy. Here the CDR3 DNA reads TGTGCCACCAGCAGAGATAGGCGGGCGGGCGGAGGAGATGCAGATACGCAGTATTTT. As protein: CATSRDRRAGGGDADTQYF.